These 32 T cell receptor beta chains share one sample of origin, sequenced in a study of blood T cells in healthy people across ages. Primed by a sample-barcoded 5' primer and a J-beta primer mix, a second PCR proceeded for roughly 6 to 12 cycles. TCRdb redid the calling of the 5' RACE reads with MiXCR, one entry per CDR3 protein. Counted here are fewer than 950,000 distinct CDR3 sequences, roughly 50% occurring once; the ten biggest clones make up approximately 41%. The material sequenced was blood. The receptors here all came from an elderly man in good health.

This clonotype came up a few times. This chain connects TRBV3-1 to TRBJ2-7, with a possible D match to TRBD1 (6 bases). This CDR3 spans 13 amino acids. Deletions cut 4 bases from V and 3 bases from J, with 10 bases between. Germline V gene sequence: CDR1 LGHDT, CDR2 YNNKEL (reference sequence). The CDR3 nucleotides read TGTGCCAGCAGCCGGGGGCTCATCTACGAGCAGTACTTC. Amino acid sequence: CASSRGLIYEQYF.

The gene calls are TRBV10-1 and TRBJ2-5, with 8 positions matching TRBD2. The V segment lost 8 bases and the J segment 4 bases; nucleotides outside the gene matches: 18. This CDR3 contains 17 residues. In germline, CDR1 is WNHNN, CDR2 SYGVQD (reference sequence). CDR3 sequence: CASSYGASGGTRETQYF. The CDR3 DNA reads as TGCGCCAGCTCTTACGGGGCCAGCGGGGGTACAAGAGAGACCCAGTACTTC.

The chain recombines TRBV18 with TRBJ2-4; no definite D call. In germline, CDR1 is KGHSH, CDR2 LQKENI. This CDR3 comprises 14 residues. The V gene lost 2 bases and the J gene lost 8 bases, with 13 bases spanning the gap. CDR3 loop: CASSPGVVRDIQYF. The CDR3, as DNA: TGTGCCAGCTCACCAGGAGTAGTCCGTGACATTCAGTACTTC.

The chain is built from TRBV6-1 and TRBJ2-4; possible D gene TRBD2, 7 bases. The V and J ends lost 4 bases and 0 bases respectively, with 16 bases between them. The CDR3 is made up of 17 amino acids. The germline gives CDR1 MNHNS, CDR2 SASEGT. CDR3 residues: CASSGEGGAVAKNIQYF. In DNA form, the CDR3 reads TGTGCCAGCAGTGGGGAAGGGGGGGCAGTAGCCAAAAACATTCAGTACTTC.

This clonotype has just one count. V usage is TRBV5-6 and J usage is TRBJ2-1; D possibly corresponds to TRBD1 (6 bases). The germline V gene encodes CDR1 SGHDT and CDR2 YYEEEE. The CDR3 length is 14 residues. Deletions cut 4 bases from V and 8 bases from J, with 16 bases between. The CDR3 region is CASSVGQGIDEQFF. For the CDR3, the DNA is TGTGCCAGCAGCGTTGGCCAGGGGATCGATGAGCAGTTCTTC.

The chain recombines TRBV7-2 with TRBJ2-7; TRBD2 agrees at 8 bases. The CDR3 length is 15 residues. CDR1 and CDR2 from the germline V gene are SGHTA and FQGNSA. The junction had 5 bases not matched to a gene; V was cut back by 1 base and J by 3 bases. The CDR3 protein is CASSLDGRGSYEQYF. The CDR3 nucleotides are TGTGCCAGCAGCTTAGACGGGAGGGGAAGCTACGAGCAGTACTTC.

J is TRBJ2-5 and V is TRBV7-9, with 9 bases fitting TRBD1. The better agreement between TRBJ2-7 and the DNA end casts doubt on the J call. Germline V CDR1 and CDR2: SEHNR, FQNEAQ (reference sequence). This CDR3 is 15 amino acids long. CDR3 nucleotide sequence: TGTGCCAGCAGCTTGGCGGGACAGGGTCGAAACGAGCAGTACTTC. It is translated as CASSLAGQGRNEQYF.

This clonotype was seen a few times. The chain is built from TRBV5-1 and TRBJ1-2; possibly TRBD1 for D (5 bases). Germline V lookup: CDR1 SGHRS, CDR2 YFSETQ. The length of the CDR3 is 15 residues. V dropped 0 bases and J dropped 3 bases, with 12 bases sitting between them. The CDR3 region is CASSLDIGAYYGYTF. DNA for the CDR3: TGCGCCAGCAGCTTGGATATAGGGGCCTACTATGGCTACACCTTC.

The chain recombines TRBV29-1 with TRBJ1-4, with TRBD1 as a possible D gene (5 bases). Germline V CDR1 and CDR2: SQVTM, ANQGSEA. Trimming pared 7 bases from V and 5 bases from J, leaving 17 bases between. The CDR3 is 14 residues long. The CDR3 here is CSARNAGQNEKLFF. In nucleotides, the CDR3 is TGCAGCGCCAGAAATGCCGGACAAAATGAAAAACTGTTTTTT.

The chain recombines TRBV12-3 or TRBV12-4 with TRBJ2-3, with D possibly TRBD1 on 6 matching bases. Trimming stripped 6 bases from V and 14 bases from J, with 27 bases between. CDR3 length: 15 residues. CDR3 DNA: TGTGCCAGCAGCGGGCTCCGGGACAAACACAGATACGCGTATTTT. This translates into CASSGLRDKHRYAYF.

The J gene is TRBJ2-5, the V gene TRBV3-1; D is ambiguous. This CDR3 has 13 amino acids. V dropped 1 base and J dropped 4 bases, with 7 bases sitting between them. From germline, CDR1 is LGHDT and CDR2 YNNKEL (reference sequence). Here the CDR3 DNA reads TGTGCCAGCAGCCAAGTAGGGCGAGAGACCCAGTACTTC. Its protein is CASSQVGRETQYF.

The chain links TRBV5-5 to TRBJ2-3, with TRBD1 identical over 12 bases. CDR1 and CDR2 (germline): SGHKS, YYEKEE (reference sequence). V shed 0 bases, J shed 6 bases, and the junction held 8 bases outside the gene matches. The CDR3 has 17 residues. The CDR3 nucleotides are TGTGCCAGCAGCTTGGGATGGGGACAGGGGGCAGGGGATACGCAGTATTTT. Protein product: CASSLGWGQGAGDTQYF.

The rearrangement links TRBV5-1 to TRBJ2-5, with no clear D. V shed 1 base and J shed 1 base, with 11 bases lying between them. The CDR3 sequence is 15 residues long. Per germline, CDR1 SGHRS and CDR2 YFSETQ. This CDR3 reads CASSLTPGPQETQYF. CDR3 DNA: TGCGCCAGCAGCTTGACACCCGGGCCCCAAGAGACCCAGTACTTC.

This clonotype was seen a few times. The V call is TRBV29-1, the J call TRBJ2-1, with D possibly TRBD2 on 6 matching bases. Germline values: CDR1 SQVTM, CDR2 ANQGSEA. Trimming took 1 base from V and 0 from J, leaving 13 bases between them. The CDR3 extends over 16 amino acids. The CDR3 here is CSVEGVGRGSYNEQFF. The CDR3 coding sequence is TGCAGCGTTGAAGGGGTAGGGCGGGGCTCCTACAATGAGCAGTTCTTC.

In its sample, this clonotype was seen a few times. The rearrangement links TRBV10-3 to TRBJ2-7; perhaps D is TRBD1 or TRBD2 (5 bases each). Germline V gives CDR1 ENHRY, CDR2 SYGVKD. CDR3 length: 14 residues. Trimming shortened V by 6 bases and J by 3 bases, and 15 bases separated the two germline ends. CDR3 protein: CAISSTGTVYEQYF. The CDR3 DNA is TGTGCCATCAGCTCAACCGGGACGGTCTACGAGCAGTACTTC.

This clonotype occurred a few times. The rearrangement uses TRBV18 and TRBJ2-5, with a tentative D call TRBD2 (6 bases). This CDR3 has 14 amino acids. Trimming stripped 3 bases from V and 4 bases from J, with 12 bases between. Germline V gene sequence: CDR1 KGHSH, CDR2 LQKENI. The CDR3, as DNA: TGTGCCAGCTCACCCGGCGGGGTAGCAGAGACCCAGTACTTC. Its protein is CASSPGGVAETQYF.

A few counts support this clonotype. The chain joins TRBV7-2 to TRBJ2-7; a possible D gene is TRBD2 (6 bases). The V gene lost 5 bases and the J gene lost 2 bases, with 19 bases spanning the gap. There are 16 residues in the CDR3. Germline V CDR1 and CDR2: SGHTA, FQGNSA. The CDR3 nucleotides are TGTGCCAGCAGCCAAGAAGCGGGCCACACCCCCTACGAGCAGTACTTC. This gives the protein CASSQEAGHTPYEQYF.

There are a few counts of this clonotype. V usage is TRBV6-1 and J usage is TRBJ2-3; 7 positions agree with TRBD1. The germline V gene has CDR1 MNHNS and CDR2 SASEGT. The CDR3 loop spans 14 amino acids. V trimming: 2 bases; J trimming: 14 bases; junction bases outside the gene matches: 13. As DNA, the CDR3 is TGTGCCAGCAGTGAACCAGGACAGGCCAGATACGCGTATTTT. Residues: CASSEPGQARYAYF.

The rearrangement links TRBV10-3 to TRBJ1-1; TRBD1 agrees at 7 bases. J was trimmed by 7 bases and V by 2 bases; bases with no gene match: 7. Germline CDR1 and CDR2: ENHRY and SYGVKD. The CDR3 covers 14 residues. CDR3: CAISEATGRGEAFF. The DNA for the CDR3 is TGTGCCATCAGTGAGGCGACAGGGAGGGGTGAAGCTTTCTTT.

V usage is TRBV20-1 and J usage is TRBJ1-1; D uncertain. The CDR3 length is 16 residues. V dropped 5 bases and J dropped 0 bases, with 19 bases sitting between them. Germline CDR1 is DFQATT and CDR2 is SNEGSKA (reference sequence). CDR3 DNA: TGCAGTGCTCTCCATAGGAGTGGTGGATTGAACACTGAAGCTTTCTTT. Amino acid sequence: CSALHRSGGLNTEAFF.

This clonotype was seen a few times. V gene TRBV11-2 combines with J gene TRBJ2-4; tentatively, D is TRBD1 or TRBD2 (6 bases each). The CDR3 covers 16 residues. With 1 base removed from V and 6 bases from J, the gap between germline ends came to 16 bases. The germline CDR1 and CDR2 sequences are SGHAT and FQNNGV. CDR3 residues: CASSLVRGLRGNIQYF. DNA for the CDR3: TGTGCCAGCAGCTTAGTCCGGGGGCTTAGGGGAAACATTCAGTACTTC.

The chain links TRBV20-1 to TRBJ2-7; D unresolved. V dropped 5 bases and J dropped 0 bases, with 11 bases sitting between them. The CDR3 runs to 13 residues. The germline V gene has CDR1 DFQATT and CDR2 SNEGSKA (reference sequence). For the CDR3, the DNA is TGCAGTGCTCAACACCTGCTCTCCTACGAGCAGTACTTC. Residues: CSAQHLLSYEQYF.

CDR3 amino acids: CASSVHEGTDTQYF. CDR3 DNA sequence: TGTGCCAGCAGCGTCCATGAGGGCACAGATACGCAGTATTTT. This rearrangement joins TRBV9 to TRBJ2-3, with no clear D. Deletions cut 2 bases from V and 1 base from J, with 8 bases between. This CDR3 has 14 residues. CDR1 is SGDLS, CDR2 YYNGEE, per germline.

This clonotype was counted a few times. The chain links TRBV7-9 to TRBJ2-1; TRBD1 is a possible D gene (5 bases). The CDR3 covers 15 residues. The germline gives CDR1 SEHNR, CDR2 FQNEAQ (reference sequence). V dropped 0 bases and J dropped 5 bases, with 11 bases sitting between them. The CDR3 DNA sequence: TGTGCCAGCAGCTTAGCCAGGGAAAGGCACAATGAGCAGTTCTTC. Its translation is CASSLARERHNEQFF.

V gene TRBV21-1 combines with J gene TRBJ2-5; the table names TRBD2, a call not compared with the DNA. TRBV21-1 is a pseudogene locus. The CDR3 sequence is 19 residues long. The DNA for the CDR3 is TGTGCCAGCAGCAAACGGGGGACTAACATCGAACTAGACCAAGAGACCCAGTACTTC. This translates into CASSKRGTNIELDQETQYF.

The rearrangement joins TRBV20-1 to TRBJ2-3, with D perhaps being TRBD1 or TRBD2 (6 bases each). This CDR3 contains 14 residues. The germline CDR1 and CDR2 sequences are DFQATT and SNEGSKA (reference sequence). This chain's CDR3 is CSDWTDGGHRYAYF. DNA for the CDR3: TGCAGCGACTGGACAGATGGGGGGCACAGATACGCGTATTTT.

V usage is TRBV12-3 or TRBV12-4 and J usage is TRBJ2-5, with TRBD1 identical over 7 bases. The J call is in doubt because the DNA end fits TRBJ2-7 better. CDR3 length: 14 amino acids. The chain's CDR3 is CASTPTGVGGEQYF. The CDR3 region has the DNA TGTGCCAGCACCCCAACAGGGGTAGGTGGCGAGCAGTACTTC.

The V gene is TRBV24-1, the J gene TRBJ2-3, with 10 bases matching TRBD2. After removal of 0 bases from V and 3 bases from J, the junction contained 5 bases not matched to a gene. CDR3 length equals 17 residues. Germline V lookup: CDR1 KGHDR, CDR2 SFDVKD. The CDR3 DNA follows: TGTGCCACCAGTGATTTGCGTAGCGGGAGGAATACAGATACGCAGTATTTT. It yields the protein CATSDLRSGRNTDTQYF.

V and J are TRBV29-1 and TRBJ2-1; D ambiguous. With the DNA end fitting TRBJ2-7 better, the J assignment may be wrong. The CDR3 covers 15 residues. CDR1 and CDR2 from the germline V gene are SQVTM and ANQGSEA. CDR3 coding DNA: TGCAGCGTTGATCCTCTGACGGGCTCCTACAATGAGCAGTACTTC. Translated: CSVDPLTGSYNEQYF.

The sample holds many counts of this clonotype. The chain joins TRBV3-1 to TRBJ2-7; either TRBD1 or TRBD2 may fit D (5 bases each). Trimming shortened V by 4 bases and J by 6 bases, and 19 bases separated the two germline ends. Germline values: CDR1 LGHDT, CDR2 YNNKEL (reference sequence). The CDR3 is 15 residues long. The CDR3 loop reads CASSPRGASFGEQYF. In nucleotides, the CDR3 is TGTGCCAGCAGCCCCCGGGGCGCTTCCTTCGGCGAGCAGTACTTC.

The table lists this clonotype with many counts. V usage is TRBV7-9 and J usage is TRBJ2-7; a weak D match, TRBD1 (5 bases). The CDR3 spans 14 residues. Trimming removed 6 bases from V and 3 bases from J, with 15 bases in between. In germline, CDR1 is SEHNR, CDR2 FQNEAQ (reference sequence). CDR3 in DNA: TGTGCCAGCAGTCTGGGGCAGGGATTCTACGAGCAGTACTTC. Encoded protein: CASSLGQGFYEQYF.

This clonotype was counted between two and nine times. This chain links TRBV7-2 with TRBJ2-7; TRBD2 might be the D (6 bases). The J call may be mistaken, given a closer DNA end match to TRBJ2-5. The germline CDR1 and CDR2 sequences are SGHTA and FQGNSA. This CDR3 comprises 13 residues. As DNA, the CDR3 is TGTGCCAGCAGTGCGGGACCTGCAGAGACCCAGTACTTC. This codes for CASSAGPAETQYF.